This T cell receptor beta chain was recorded in a study of blood T cell repertoires in COVID-19. Germline V CDR1 and CDR2: SGHRS, YFSETQ. V lost 4 bases and J lost 4, with 12 bases in between. CDR3 length: 14 amino acids. Generated by immunoSEQ multiplex PCR, the TCRdb table keeps only in-frame clones and is missing some. The top ten clones hold 2% to 3% of a sample with under 250,000 clones, about four fifths of them seen once. The gene calls are TRBV5-1 and TRBJ2-1; D is ambiguous. This TCR came from a woman aged 40 to 55 with active or convalescent COVID-19. Material for sequencing was peripheral blood. The CDR3, as DNA: TGCGCCAGCAGCATCCAGGAACTTTACAATGAGCAGTTCTTC. Translation gives CASSIQELYNEQFF.